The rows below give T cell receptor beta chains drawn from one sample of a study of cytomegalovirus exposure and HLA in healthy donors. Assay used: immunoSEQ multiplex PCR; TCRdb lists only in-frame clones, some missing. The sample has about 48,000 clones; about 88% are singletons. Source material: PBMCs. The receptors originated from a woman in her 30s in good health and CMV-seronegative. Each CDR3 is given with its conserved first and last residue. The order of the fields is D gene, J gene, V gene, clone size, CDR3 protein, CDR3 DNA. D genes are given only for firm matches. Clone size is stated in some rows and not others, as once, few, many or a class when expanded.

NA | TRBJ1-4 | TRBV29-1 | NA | CSVGAQGTNEKLFF | TGCAGCGTTGGCGCTCAGGGTACAAATGAAAAACTGTTTTTT
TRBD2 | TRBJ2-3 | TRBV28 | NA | CASSLSGRSGAQYF | TGTGCCAGCAGTTTAAGCGGGAGGTCGGGAGCGCAGTATTTT
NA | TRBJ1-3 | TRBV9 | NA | CASSVASVSSGNTIYF | TGTGCCAGCAGCGTAGCAAGCGTCAGCTCTGGAAACACCATATATTTT
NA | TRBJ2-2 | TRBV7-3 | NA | CASSSGGAGAGELFF | TGTGCCAGCAGCTCCGGCGGCGCAGGGGCCGGGGAGCTGTTTTTT
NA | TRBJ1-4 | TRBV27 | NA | CASSPRGRGRNEKLFF | TGTGCCAGCAGTCCCCGGGGGAGAGGTCGGAATGAAAAACTGTTTTTT
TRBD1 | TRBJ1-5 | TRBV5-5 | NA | CASSSGQGRNSNQPQHF | TGTGCCAGCAGCTCCGGACAGGGGAGAAATAGCAATCAGCCCCAGCATTTT
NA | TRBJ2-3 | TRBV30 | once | CAWSGSSTDTQYF | TGTGCCTGGTCAGGTTCTAGCACAGATACGCAGTATTTT
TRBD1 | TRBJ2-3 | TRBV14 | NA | CASSQDAPPRQGWFNPAAHTQYF | TGTGCCAGCAGCCAAGATGCCCCACCGCGACAGGGTTGGTTTAACCCCGCGGCCCATACGCAGTATTTT
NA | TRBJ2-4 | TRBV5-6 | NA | CASSFFQSTALAKNIQYF | TGTGCCAGCAGCTTTTTCCAATCGACAGCCCTAGCCAAAAACATTCAGTACTTC
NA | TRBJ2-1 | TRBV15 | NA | CATSRVRDSSYNEQFF | TGTGCCACCAGCAGAGTGCGGGACAGCTCCTACAATGAGCAGTTCTTC
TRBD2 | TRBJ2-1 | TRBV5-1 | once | CASSLVTSGYNEQFF | TGCGCCAGCAGCTTGGTGACTAGCGGATACAATGAGCAGTTCTTC
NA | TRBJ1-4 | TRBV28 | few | CASSSPPAGSNEKLFF | TGTGCCAGCAGTTCCCCCCCGGCAGGATCTAATGAAAAACTGTTTTTT
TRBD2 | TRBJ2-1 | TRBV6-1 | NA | CASGESGRAYNEQFF | TGTGCCAGCGGGGAGAGCGGGAGGGCCTACAATGAGCAGTTCTTC
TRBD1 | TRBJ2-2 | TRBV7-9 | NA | CASSSTGTGSTGELFF | TGTGCCAGCAGCTCCACCGGGACAGGGAGCACCGGGGAGCTGTTTTTT
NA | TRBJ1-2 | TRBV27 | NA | CASSPTRGTTNYGYTF | TGTGCCAGCAGCCCAACGCGGGGCACCACTAACTATGGCTACACCTTC
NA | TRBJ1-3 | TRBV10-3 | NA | CAIRGAGNTIYF | TGTGCCATCCGGGGAGCTGGAAACACCATATATTTT
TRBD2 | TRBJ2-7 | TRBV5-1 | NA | CASSLDGRDRGEQYF | TGCGCCAGCAGCTTGGACGGGAGGGACCGGGGGGAGCAGTACTTC
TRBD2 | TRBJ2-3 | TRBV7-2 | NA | CASNVLAGGTDTQYF | TGTGCCAGCAACGTCCTAGCGGGAGGCACAGATACGCAGTATTTT
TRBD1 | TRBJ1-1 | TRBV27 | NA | CASSHDRVSEAFF | TGTGCCAGCAGCCATGACAGGGTTAGTGAAGCTTTCTTT
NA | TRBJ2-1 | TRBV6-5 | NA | CASSYSSLGDNEQFF | TGTGCCAGCAGTTACTCGAGTCTAGGGGACAATGAGCAGTTCTTC
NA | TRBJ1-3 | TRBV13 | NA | CASSLRGTGNTIYF | TGTGCCAGCAGCTTACGGGGAACTGGAAACACCATATATTTT
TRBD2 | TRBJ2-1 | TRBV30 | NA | CAWRWEGLNEQFF | TGTGCCTGGAGATGGGAGGGCCTCAATGAGCAGTTCTTC
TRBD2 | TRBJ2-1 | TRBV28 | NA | CASSFPSGRARSYNEQFF | TGTGCCAGCAGTTTCCCTAGCGGGAGGGCCCGGTCCTACAATGAGCAGTTCTTC
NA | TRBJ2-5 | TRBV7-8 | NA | CASSLEVLQGRETQYF | TGTGCCAGCAGCTTAGAGGTCTTGCAGGGGAGAGAGACCCAGTACTTC
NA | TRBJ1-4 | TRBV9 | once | CASSAPSVGGFKEKLFF | TGTGCCAGCAGCGCCCCCTCCGTGGGGGGGTTTAAGGAAAAACTGTTTTTT
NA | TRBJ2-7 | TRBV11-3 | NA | CASSRRGSSYEQYF | TGTGCCAGCAGCCGCAGGGGTAGCTCCTACGAGCAGTACTTC
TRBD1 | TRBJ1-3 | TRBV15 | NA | CATSRDRGASGNTIYF | TGTGCCACCAGCAGGGACAGGGGAGCCTCGGGAAACACCATATATTTT
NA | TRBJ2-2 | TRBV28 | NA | CASSHYYGGNTGELFF | TGTGCCAGCAGTCACTACTACGGCGGTAACACCGGGGAGCTGTTTTTT
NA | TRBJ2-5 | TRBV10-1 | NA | CASTRFLGQSQETQYF | TGCGCCAGCACTAGATTTCTCGGACAGTCCCAAGAGACCCAGTACTTC
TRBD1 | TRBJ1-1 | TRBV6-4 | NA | CASSDLDRLNTEAFF | TGTGCCAGCAGTGATCTGGACAGGCTGAACACTGAAGCTTTCTTT
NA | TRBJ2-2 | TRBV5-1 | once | CASSLGLGGGAGELFF | TGCGCCAGCAGCTTGGGGCTAGGCGGCGGTGCCGGGGAGCTGTTTTTT
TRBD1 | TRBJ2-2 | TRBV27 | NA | CASLPQGAVWTGELFF | TGTGCCAGCTTACCTCAGGGGGCCGTTTGGACCGGGGAGCTGTTTTTT
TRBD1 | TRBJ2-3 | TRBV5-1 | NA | CASSLGLTGSSSADTQYF | TGCGCCAGCAGCTTGGGCCTGACAGGGTCCAGTAGCGCAGATACGCAGTATTTT
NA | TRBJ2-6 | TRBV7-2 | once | CASSSDSPHSGANVLTF | TGTGCCAGCAGCTCAGACAGTCCGCACTCTGGGGCCAACGTCCTGACTTTC
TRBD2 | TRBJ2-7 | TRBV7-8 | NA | CASSPPGGKSSYEQYF | TGTGCCAGCAGCCCTCCGGGGGGTAAAAGCTCCTACGAGCAGTACTTC
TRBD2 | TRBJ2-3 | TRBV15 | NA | CATSRPSQRGRYRPDTQYF | TGTGCCACCAGCAGACCCTCCCAGCGGGGTCGTTACCGTCCAGATACGCAGTATTTT
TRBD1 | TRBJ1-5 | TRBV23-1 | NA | CASSQGTVGSSNQPQHF | TGCGCCAGCAGTCAGGGGACAGTGGGTTCTAGCAATCAGCCCCAGCATTTT
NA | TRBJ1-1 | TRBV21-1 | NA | CASSPRTGENGLNTEAFF | TGTGCCAGCAGCCCTCGGACAGGGGAGAATGGGTTAAACACTGAAGCTTTCTTT
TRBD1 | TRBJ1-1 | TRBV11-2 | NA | CASSLGPDRDAFF | TGTGCCAGCAGCTTAGGCCCGGACAGGGATGCTTTCTTT
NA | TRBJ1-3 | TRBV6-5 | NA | CASSYGQFGNTIYF | TGTGCCAGCAGTTACGGGCAGTTTGGAAACACCATATATTTT
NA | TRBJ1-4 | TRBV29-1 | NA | CSVDRDTNTATNEKLFF | TGCAGCGTTGATCGGGACACTAATACTGCAACTAATGAAAAACTGTTTTTT
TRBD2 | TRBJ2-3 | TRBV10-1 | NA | CATSRTSGADTQYF | TGCGCCACCTCCCGGACTAGCGGAGCAGATACGCAGTATTTT
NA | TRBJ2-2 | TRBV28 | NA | CASRYRDTGELFF | TGTGCCAGCAGATACAGGGACACCGGGGAGCTGTTTTTT
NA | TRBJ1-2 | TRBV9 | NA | CASSPNQGENGYTF | TGTGCCAGCAGCCCCAACCAGGGTGAAAATGGCTACACCTTC
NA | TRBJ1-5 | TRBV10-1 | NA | CASSQGSSNQPQHF | TGCGCCAGCAGTCAGGGTAGTAGCAATCAGCCCCAGCATTTT